This T cell receptor (beta chain) originates from a study of T cell responses to AZD1222 COVID-19 vaccine. This clone was picked up one time. The data were produced by immunoSEQ multiplex PCR, yet TCRdb's version contains in-frame clones alone and is incomplete. The sample yields about 140,000 clones, more than 70% seen once. The CDR3 spans 16 residues. Trimming cost V 0 bases and J 3 bases, with 11 bases left between them. The germline V gene encodes CDR1 LGHNA and CDR2 YSLEER. The sample in question was peripheral blood, obtained 28 days after the second AZD1222 dose. The source of this sequence is an adult who received the AZD1222 COVID-19 vaccine. The J gene is TRBJ1-4, the V gene TRBV4-3, with a tentative D call TRBD1 (6 bases). The CDR3, as DNA: TGCGCCAGCAGCCAAGATTGGGGGGCCGCTAATGAAAAACTGTTTTTT. Residues: CASSQDWGAANEKLFF.